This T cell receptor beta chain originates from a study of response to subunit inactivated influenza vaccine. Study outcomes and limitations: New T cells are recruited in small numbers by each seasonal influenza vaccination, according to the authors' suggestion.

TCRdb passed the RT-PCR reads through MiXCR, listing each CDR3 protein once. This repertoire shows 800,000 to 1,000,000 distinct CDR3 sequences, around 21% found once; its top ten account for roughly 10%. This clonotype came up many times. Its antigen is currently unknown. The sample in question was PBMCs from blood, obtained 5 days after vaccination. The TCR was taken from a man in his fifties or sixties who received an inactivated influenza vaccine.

The CDR3 DNA is TGCAGCGTTGAAGATGGGCTAGTCGGAGGTGAGCAGTTCTTC. It specifies CSVEDGLVGGEQFF. The rearrangement links TRBV29-1 to TRBJ2-1, with a tentative D call TRBD2 (5 bases). V lost 0 bases and J lost 9, with 15 bases in between. The CDR3 spans 14 residues. Germline lookup yields CDR1 SQVTM and CDR2 ANQGSEA.